The next 27 T cell receptor beta chains were all read from a single sample in a study of T cells in Graves' hyperthyroidism and ophthalmopathy. What was amplified from RNA transcripts were TCR beta CDR3 regions. Initially, a first-round RT-PCR of the TCR CDR3 employed the HTBI primer set. TCRdb independently ran MiXCR on the multiplex PCR reads; one entry per CDR3 protein. The sample lists fewer than 650,000 distinct CDR3 sequences; 46% were seen once. Specimen: peripheral blood or thyroid tissue (not recorded which). The receptor set was obtained from an adult woman with Graves' disease, either hyperthyroidism or ophthalmopathy (not recorded which).

This clonotype was recorded a few times. The V call is TRBV6-6, the J call TRBJ1-4; the D is unclear. The germline gives CDR1 MNHNY, CDR2 SVGAGI (reference sequence). This CDR3 region has 17 residues. Trimming left V 2 bases short and J 5 bases short, with 18 bases between. For the CDR3, the DNA is TGTGCCAGCAGTTACAGGCGAGCAAACCTCAAGAATGAAAAACTGTTTTTT. This translates into CASSYRRANLKNEKLFF.

V usage is TRBV29-1 and J usage is TRBJ2-5; D call uncertain. The germline V gene has CDR1 SQVTM and CDR2 ANQGSEA. This CDR3 is built from 13 residues. Trimming left V 3 bases short and J 5 bases short, with 13 bases between. The DNA of the CDR3 is TGCAGCGTTGAGATGACATCTGGGGAGACCCAGTACTTC. It specifies CSVEMTSGETQYF.

This clonotype was picked up a small number of times. The chain carries TRBV20-1 and TRBJ2-7; D is unresolved. The length of the CDR3 is 13 residues. The V gene lost 6 bases and the J gene lost 7 bases, with 19 bases spanning the gap. CDR1 is DFQATT and CDR2 is SNEGSKA in the germline V gene (reference sequence). The CDR3 here is CSAVDRFLWEQYF. The CDR3 DNA follows: TGCAGTGCCGTGGATAGGTTTCTCTGGGAGCAGTACTTC.

The CDR3 nucleotides read TGTGCCAGCAGCGTTCACAGGGCGACCTACAATGAGCAGTTCTTC. This translates into CASSVHRATYNEQFF. The chain links TRBV7-2 to TRBJ2-1; D might be TRBD1 (6 bases). Between the trimmed V and J ends, which lost 5 bases and 2 bases, there was a span of 13 bases. There are 15 residues in the CDR3. Germline V lookup: CDR1 SGHTA, CDR2 FQGNSA. Full variable domain (remainder filled in from reference TRBV7-2 and TRBJ2-1): GAGVSQSPSNKVTEKGKDVELRCDPISGHTALYWYRQSLGQGLEFLIYFQGNSAPDKSGLPSDRFSAERTGGSVSTLTIQRTQQEDSAVYLCASSVHRATYNEQFFGPGTRLTVL.

This chain connects TRBV7-2 to TRBJ2-5; 8 bases fit TRBD2. CDR1 and CDR2 from the germline V gene are SGHTA and FQGNSA. The CDR3 has 14 amino acids. V trimming: 11 bases; J trimming: 3 bases; junction bases outside the gene matches: 11. The CDR3 nucleotides are TGTGCCTGCGCGGGAGTAGCGGGAAAAGAGACCCAGTACTTC. Translated, it gives CACAGVAGKETQYF.

This clonotype was seen more than once but under ten times. The chain recombines TRBV10-3 with TRBJ1-5, with a weak D call TRBD1 (5 bases). Trimming removed 4 bases at V and 8 bases at J, with 18 bases between. Germline V gene data show CDR1 as ENHRY and CDR2 as SYGVKD. The CDR3 is made up of 15 amino acids. In DNA form, the CDR3 reads TGTGCCATCAGTGCGATGATAGGGGTCTCCGAGCCCCAGCATTTT. It encodes CAISAMIGVSEPQHF.

In this sample, this clonotype turned up many times. V usage is TRBV19 and J usage is TRBJ2-5; D remains unclear. Trimming took 8 bases from V and 7 from J, leaving 11 bases between them. Germline V gene lookup returns CDR1 LNHDA and CDR2 SQIVND (reference sequence). This CDR3 has 11 amino acids. CDR3 region: CASGYSGTQYF. The CDR3 region has the DNA TGTGCCAGTGGTTATAGTGGGACCCAGTACTTC.

V usage is TRBV6-5 and J usage is TRBJ2-5; 7 nucleotides match TRBD2. Germline V gives CDR1 MNHEY, CDR2 SVGAGI. The CDR3 sequence is 13 residues long. V shed 6 bases, J shed 4 bases, and the junction held 5 bases outside the gene matches. CDR3 nucleotide sequence: TGTGCCAGCAGACCACTAGCGTTAGAGACCCAGTACTTC. Translated: CASRPLALETQYF.

V and J are TRBV29-1 and TRBJ2-7; D might be TRBD1 or TRBD2, each matching 5 bases. The CDR3 runs 15 residues. Germline CDR1 SQVTM, CDR2 ANQGSEA. V lost 0 bases and J 3 bases, leaving 15 bases between the germline ends. In DNA, the CDR3 is TGCAGCGTTGAAGATGTGGCTAGCAGGGACTACGAGCAGTACTTC. Amino acids: CSVEDVASRDYEQYF.

A remark on this clonotype: The conserved phenylalanine or tryptophan normally closing the CDR3 is absent here, so this likely arose from a read error. No DNA is shown, since the ends of the CDR3 on it are uncertain; the CDR3 is the one TCRdb lists. This rearrangement joins TRBV29-1 to TRBJ2-7; whether TRBD2, the table's D call, matches the DNA was not checked. Counting both end residues, the CDR3 totals 14 amino acids. Germline CDR1 SQVTM, CDR2 ANQGSEA. CDR3 region: CSVEGGGGPTSSTS.

The gene calls are TRBV4-2 and TRBJ2-7; 8 nucleotides line up with TRBD2. With 0 bases clipped from V and 2 bases from J, the junction kept 6 bases outside the gene matches. The CDR3 contains 16 residues. Germline V gene data show CDR1 as LGHNA and CDR2 as YNFKEQ. The CDR3 here is CASSQEELAGPYEQYF. The CDR3 DNA reads TGTGCCAGCAGCCAAGAAGAGTTAGCGGGACCCTACGAGCAGTACTTC.

The rearrangement uses TRBV2 and TRBJ1-5, with D tentatively TRBD1 (6 bases). Trimming took off 5 bases at V and 1 base at J, with 9 bases between the two ends. The CDR3 totals 14 residues. Germline V gives CDR1 SNHLY, CDR2 FYNNEI. This CDR3 is CASSWTESNQPQHF. CDR3 nucleotides: TGTGCCAGCAGTTGGACAGAGAGCAATCAGCCCCAGCATTTT. The full variable domain, its missing parts supplied by reference TRBV2 and TRBJ1-5, is EPEVTQTPSHQVTQMGQEVILRCVPISNHLYFYWYRQILGQKVEFLVSFYNNEISEKSEIFDDQFSVERPDGSNFTLKIRSTKLEDSAMYFCASSWTESNQPQHFGDGTRLSIL.

The CDR3 DNA is TGTGCCAGCAGCTTAGAACCGGGGAGGCCCGGCTACACCTTC. This codes for CASSLEPGRPGYTF. The chain is built from TRBV7-2 and TRBJ1-2, with D unclear. Trimming took off 1 base at V and 8 bases at J, with 14 bases between the two ends. Germline V lookup: CDR1 SGHTA, CDR2 FQGNSA. The CDR3 spans 14 residues.

The chain is built from TRBV6-5 and TRBJ2-2; tentatively, D is TRBD1 (5 bases). Germline lookup yields CDR1 MNHEY and CDR2 SVGAGI. This CDR3 contains 12 residues. Trimming took 11 bases from V and 5 from J, leaving 12 bases between them. The CDR3 loop is CAAQGPTGELFF. CDR3 DNA sequence: TGTGCCGCCCAGGGTCCGACCGGGGAGCTGTTTTTT.

This clonotype is a singleton in its sample. The chain has TRBV10-3 and TRBJ2-6; the D gene could be TRBD1 or TRBD2 (5 bases each). Trimming shortened V by 7 bases and J by 10 bases, and 17 bases separated the two germline ends. This CDR3 comprises 14 residues. The germline gives CDR1 ENHRY, CDR2 SYGVKD. The DNA for the CDR3 is TGTGCCATCACCGGGACCTTTGGGGGAAACGTCCTGACTTTC. This encodes CAITGTFGGNVLTF.

This chain joins TRBV9 and TRBJ2-5; 10 bases are a match to TRBD1. Germline V lookup: CDR1 SGDLS, CDR2 YYNGEE. There are 13 residues in the CDR3. V lost 7 bases, J lost 3 bases, and 3 bases stayed unmatched. The CDR3 DNA follows: TGTGCCAGCGTTGGACAGGGGGAAGAGACCCAGTACTTC. Translated, it gives CASVGQGEETQYF.

Concerning this clonotype itself: One end of the junction is discordant with germline, which a read error may explain. The chain joins TRBV4-2 to TRBJ1-2, with no clear D. Germline V gene data show CDR1 as LGHNA and CDR2 as YNFKEQ. This CDR3 is built from 15 residues. CDR3 loop: CAGSLPGQSNYGYTF. The DNA for the CDR3 is TGTGCCGGCAGCCTACCCGGGCAATCAAACTATGGCTACACCTTC.

This clonotype was detected many times. The CDR3 reads CASRRDTGTGELFF. Written as DNA, the CDR3 is TGTGCCAGCAGGAGGGACACGGGCACCGGGGAGCTGTTTTTT. The chain has TRBV5-5 and TRBJ2-2; D perhaps matches TRBD1 (6 bases). Germline values: CDR1 SGHKS, CDR2 YYEKEE (reference sequence). V lost 5 bases, J lost 4 bases, and 12 bases lay in between. The CDR3 is made up of 14 amino acids.

This CDR3 reads CARQGYEAFF. The CDR3 DNA sequence: TGTGCCAGACAGGGGTATGAAGCTTTCTTT. J is TRBJ1-1 and V is TRBV2; 7 nucleotides line up with TRBD1. The CDR3 has 10 amino acids. V dropped 9 bases and J dropped 7; count of bases not matched to a gene: 2. The germline CDR1 and CDR2 sequences are SNHLY and FYNNEI.

The rearrangement joins TRBV6-6 to TRBJ1-6, with D perhaps matching TRBD1 (5 bases). This CDR3 comprises 15 residues. Germline loops: CDR1 MNHNY, CDR2 SVGAGI (reference sequence). Trimming shortened V by 8 bases and J by 7 bases, and 18 bases separated the two germline ends. CDR3 protein: CASRLAGLPNSPLHF. The DNA of the CDR3 is TGTGCCAGCCGGCTAGCGGGACTGCCGAATTCACCCCTCCACTTT.

This clonotype was recorded many times. The CDR3 here is CASSPFYGPEAFF. As DNA, the CDR3 is TGTGCCAGCAGCCCCTTTTATGGGCCTGAAGCTTTCTTT. The chain employs TRBV7-2 and TRBJ1-1, with D uncertain. Trimming stripped 5 bases from V and 6 bases from J, with 13 bases between. Germline CDR1 reads SGHTA; CDR2 reads FQGNSA. The CDR3 extends over 13 amino acids.

There are many counts of this clonotype. The chain links TRBV20-1 to TRBJ1-4; D is unclear. From germline, CDR1 is DFQATT and CDR2 SNEGSKA (reference sequence). The ends were cut back, 6 bases at V and 7 bases at J, with 18 bases in the middle. The CDR3 extends over 14 amino acids. CDR3 in DNA: TGCAGTGCAAGCGGGAGGGCCTGGATTGAAAAACTGTTTTTT. Translation gives CSASGRAWIEKLFF.

Only one count was recorded for this clonotype. This sequence joins TRBV7-9 and TRBJ1-4; 10 bases map to TRBD1. Germline trimming cut 4 bases from V and 8 bases from J; bases unmatched to any gene: 7. Germline-derived CDR1 and CDR2 are SEHNR and FQNEAQ (reference sequence). This CDR3 spans 15 amino acids. Written as DNA, the CDR3 is TGTGCCAGCAGCTCGACAGGGGGCACAGGCGAAAAACTGTTTTTT. Amino acid sequence: CASSSTGGTGEKLFF.

This clonotype was detected many times. The rearrangement joins TRBV5-6 to TRBJ2-2, with 9 bases matching TRBD2. Germline V gives CDR1 SGHDT, CDR2 YYEEEE. CDR3 length equals 16 residues. V shed 0 bases and J 5 bases; nucleotides not matched to a gene: 5. The CDR3 sequence: CASSLVVAGVTGELFF. For the CDR3, the DNA is TGTGCCAGCAGCTTGGTGGTAGCGGGAGTTACCGGGGAGCTGTTTTTT.

The CDR3: CASSLGGQGGLSQETQYF. CDR3 DNA: TGTGCCAGCAGCTTGGGGGGACAGGGGGGACTCTCCCAAGAGACCCAGTACTTC. The rearrangement links TRBV7-9 to TRBJ2-5; 11 bases map to TRBD1. The germline CDR1 and CDR2 sequences are SEHNR and FQNEAQ (reference sequence). The ends lost 3 bases at V and 1 base at J; junction bases unmatched: 10. The CDR3 totals 18 residues.

This chain joins TRBV7-3 and TRBJ1-1; a possible D gene is TRBD1 (6 bases). The germline V gene has CDR1 SGHTA and CDR2 FQGTGA. V was shortened by 6 bases and J by 3 bases, with 17 bases between the two germline ends. The CDR3 runs to 15 residues. CDR3 sequence: CASSGGGMGYTEAFF. Written as DNA, the CDR3 is TGTGCCAGCAGTGGGGGCGGCATGGGGTACACTGAAGCTTTCTTT.

Details on this clonotype: Lacking the conserved final phenylalanine or tryptophan, this CDR3 likely reflects a read error. Because the CDR3's place on the DNA is in doubt, the DNA is left out and the CDR3 is given as listed by TCRdb. V gene TRBV10-3 combines with J gene TRBJ2-5; the table calls TRBD1, which could not be checked here. The CDR3 totals 8 residues, both ends included. The germline V gene encodes CDR1 ENHRY and CDR2 SYGVKD. Here the CDR3 reads CAISPQGV.